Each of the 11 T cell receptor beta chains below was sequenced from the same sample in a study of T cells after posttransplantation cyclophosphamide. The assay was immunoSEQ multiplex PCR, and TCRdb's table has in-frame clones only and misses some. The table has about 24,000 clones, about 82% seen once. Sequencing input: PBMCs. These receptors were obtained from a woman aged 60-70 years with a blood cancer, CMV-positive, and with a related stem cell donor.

Here the CDR3 DNA reads TGCGCCAGCAGCCACATTCTCCCGCAGCTGTTTTTT. Protein product: CASSHILPQLFF. The chain couples TRBV4-1 to TRBJ1-4; D is ambiguous. Trimming shortened V by 3 bases and J by 14 bases, and 13 bases separated the two germline ends. Germline V gene lookup returns CDR1 MGHRA and CDR2 YSYEKL. This CDR3 region has 12 residues.

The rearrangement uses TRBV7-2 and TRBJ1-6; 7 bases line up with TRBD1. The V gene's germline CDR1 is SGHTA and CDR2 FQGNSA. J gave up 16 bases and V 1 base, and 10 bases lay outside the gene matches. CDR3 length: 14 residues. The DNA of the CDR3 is TGTGCCAGCAGCTTAGGCGGCGACAGGGTCATTCTCCACTTT. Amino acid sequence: CASSLGGDRVILHF. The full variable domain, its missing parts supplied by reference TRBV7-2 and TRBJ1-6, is GAGVSQSPSNKVTEKGKDVELRCDPISGHTALYWYRQSLGQGLEFLIYFQGNSAPDKSGLPSDRFSAERTGGSVSTLTIQRTQQEDSAVYLCASSLGGDRVILHFGNGTRLTVT.

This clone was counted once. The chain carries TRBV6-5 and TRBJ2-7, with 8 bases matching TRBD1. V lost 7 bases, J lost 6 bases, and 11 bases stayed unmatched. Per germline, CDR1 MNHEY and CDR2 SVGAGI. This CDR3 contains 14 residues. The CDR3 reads CASKSFQGAGEQYF. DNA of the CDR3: TGTGCCAGCAAGAGCTTCCAGGGGGCGGGCGAGCAGTACTTC.

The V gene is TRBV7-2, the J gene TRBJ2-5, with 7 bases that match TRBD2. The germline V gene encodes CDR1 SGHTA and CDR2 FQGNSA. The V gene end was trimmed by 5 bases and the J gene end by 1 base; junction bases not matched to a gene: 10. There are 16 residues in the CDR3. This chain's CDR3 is CASSHPPGGSQETQYF. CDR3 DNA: TGTGCCAGCAGCCACCCACCGGGAGGCTCCCAAGAGACCCAGTACTTC.

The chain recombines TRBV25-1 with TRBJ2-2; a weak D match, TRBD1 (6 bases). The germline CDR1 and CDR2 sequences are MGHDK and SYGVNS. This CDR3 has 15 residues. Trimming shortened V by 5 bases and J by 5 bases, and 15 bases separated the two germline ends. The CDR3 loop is CASSPRQVDTGELFF. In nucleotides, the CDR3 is TGTGCCAGCAGTCCCCGACAGGTTGATACCGGGGAGCTGTTTTTT.

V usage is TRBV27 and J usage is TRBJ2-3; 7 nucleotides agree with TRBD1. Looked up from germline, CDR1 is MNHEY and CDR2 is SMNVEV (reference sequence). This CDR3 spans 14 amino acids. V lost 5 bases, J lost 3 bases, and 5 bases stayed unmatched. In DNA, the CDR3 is TGTGCCAGCAGTACAAGACAGGGAACAGATACGCAGTATTTT. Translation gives CASSTRQGTDTQYF.

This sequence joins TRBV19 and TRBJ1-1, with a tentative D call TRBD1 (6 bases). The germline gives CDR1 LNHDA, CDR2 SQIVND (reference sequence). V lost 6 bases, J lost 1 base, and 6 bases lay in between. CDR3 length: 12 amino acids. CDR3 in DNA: TGTGCCAGTAGGACAGGGAACACTGAAGCTTTCTTT. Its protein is CASRTGNTEAFF.

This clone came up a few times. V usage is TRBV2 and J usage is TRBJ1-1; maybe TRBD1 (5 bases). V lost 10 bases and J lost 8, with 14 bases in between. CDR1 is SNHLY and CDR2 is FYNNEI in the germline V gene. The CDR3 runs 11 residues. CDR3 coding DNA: TGTGCCAACTCGGGGGTGGGGGAAGCTTTCTTT. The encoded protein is CANSGVGEAFF.

CDR3 coding DNA: TGTGCCAGCAGCCCGACTGACAGAGATAACTATGGCTACACCTTC. This encodes CASSPTDRDNYGYTF. This chain uses TRBV5-6 with TRBJ1-2, with D maybe TRBD1 (5 bases). The V and J ends lost 4 bases and 1 base respectively, with 14 bases between them. The CDR3 is 15 amino acids. Germline values: CDR1 SGHDT, CDR2 YYEEEE.

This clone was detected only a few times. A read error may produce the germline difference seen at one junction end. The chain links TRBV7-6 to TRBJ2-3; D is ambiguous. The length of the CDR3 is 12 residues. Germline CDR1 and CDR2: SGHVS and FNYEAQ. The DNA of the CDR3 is TGTGCCAGCAGCTTAAGCACGGATACGCAGTATTTT. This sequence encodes CASSLSTDTQYF. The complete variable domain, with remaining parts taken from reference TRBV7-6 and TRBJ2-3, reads GAGVSQSPRYKVTKRGQDVALRCDPISGHVSLYWYRQALGQGPEFLTYFNYEAQQDKSGLPNDRFSAERPEGSISTLTIQRTEQRDSAMYRCASSLSTDTQYFGPGTRLTVL.

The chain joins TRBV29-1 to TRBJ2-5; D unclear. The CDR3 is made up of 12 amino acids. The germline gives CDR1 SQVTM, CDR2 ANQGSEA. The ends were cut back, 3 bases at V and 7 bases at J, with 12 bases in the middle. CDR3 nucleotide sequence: TGCAGCGTTGAGGTGCAGGTTGGGACCCAGTACTTC. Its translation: CSVEVQVGTQYF.